This T cell receptor (beta chain) comes out of a study of blood T cell repertoires in COVID-19. Under the authors' procedure: Estimated nucleated cell counts came from reference gene primer amplification. Produced via immunoSEQ multiplex PCR; TCRdb's table is partial and in-frame only. For V, J and clone size, that table is used; D and trimming come from the DNA. The sample yields roughly 200,000 clones, about nine tenths seen once. Germline lookup yields CDR1 SGHTA and CDR2 FQGNSA. V was clipped by 4 bases and J by 3 bases; unmatched bases: 7. The CDR3 is 15 residues long. The specimen sequenced was peripheral blood. The chain recombines TRBV7-2 with TRBJ1-1; the match to TRBD1 covers 8 bases. The sequence came from a man aged 35 to 55 with acute or convalescent COVID-19. CDR3 sequence (DNA): TGTGCCAGCAGCTACTCCAGGGGGCTTGACACTGAAGCTTTCTTT. This translates into CASSYSRGLDTEAFF.